This entry lists 23 T cell receptor beta chains sequenced from one sample in a study of shared clonotypes between healthy human individuals. The assay was immunoSEQ multiplex PCR, and TCRdb's table has in-frame clones only and misses some. This sample has about 1 million clones, with 60% to 80% found just once. The sample was memory CD4+ T cells sorted from blood. Subset given: CD45RA-negative fraction. The source of these receptors is a man aged 18-30 years in good health.

The CDR3 region has the DNA TGTGCCAGCAGCCAAAAGGGACTAGCGGGAGGAGGAGAGACCCAGTACTTC. It is translated as CASSQKGLAGGGETQYF. This rearrangement joins TRBV16 to TRBJ2-5, with TRBD2 identical over 15 bases. The CDR3 sequence is 17 residues long. Germline trimming cut 2 bases from V and 4 bases from J; bases unmatched to any gene: 5. Germline CDR1 reads KGHSY; CDR2 reads FQNENV.

A few counts support this clone. This chain joins TRBV18 and TRBJ1-1, with D hard to call. The CDR3 is 16 residues long. CDR1 and CDR2 (germline): KGHSH, LQKENI. V lost 4 bases to trimming and J lost 3 bases, with 18 bases between them. DNA of the CDR3: TGTGCCAGCTCACGAGGGTATGGGGATAGAGACACTGAAGCTTTCTTT. Translated, it gives CASSRGYGDRDTEAFF.

V gene TRBV1 combines with J gene TRBJ2-2; TRBD2 is taken as the D call from the table, unchecked against the DNA. TRBV1 is termed a pseudogene. The CDR3 has 18 amino acids. The CDR3 sequence is CTSSHTLLAGTNTGELFF. The CDR3 nucleotides read TGCACCAGCAGCCACACCTTGCTAGCGGGAACGAACACCGGGGAGCTGTTTTTT.

This clone was seen only once. The V and J genes are TRBV30 and TRBJ2-5; D call uncertain. Between the trimmed V and J ends, which lost 2 bases and 1 base, there was a span of 20 bases. Germline-derived CDR1 and CDR2 are GTSNPN and SVGIG (reference sequence). The CDR3 covers 17 residues. CDR3 residues: CAWSPAFMGTGQETQYF. Here the CDR3 DNA reads TGTGCCTGGAGTCCCGCGTTTATGGGTACGGGCCAAGAGACCCAGTACTTC.

This rearrangement joins TRBV18 to TRBJ1-4; 7 bases align to TRBD1. This CDR3 spans 15 amino acids. With V trimmed by 4 bases and J by 7 bases, 9 bases remained unmatched. Germline V lookup: CDR1 KGHSH, CDR2 LQKENI. The CDR3 DNA reads as TGTGCCAGCTCACTAACTGACAGGGCAGGTGAAAAACTGTTTTTT. This encodes CASSLTDRAGEKLFF.

The V gene is TRBV18, the J gene TRBJ2-1; 8 bases are shared with TRBD1. The germline CDR1 and CDR2 sequences are KGHSH and LQKENI. The CDR3 has 14 amino acids. With 6 bases clipped from V and 6 bases from J, the junction kept 7 bases outside the gene matches. The chain's CDR3 is CASSPGTGPNEQFF. In DNA form, the CDR3 reads TGTGCCAGCTCCCCTGGGACAGGTCCCAATGAGCAGTTCTTC. Based on the CDR3 plus reference TRBV18 and TRBJ2-1, the full variable domain is NAGVMQNPRHLVRRRGQEARLRCSPMKGHSHVYWYRQLPEEGLKFMVYLQKENIIDESGMPKERFSAEFPKEGPSILRIQQVVRGDSAAYFCASSPGTGPNEQFFGPGTRLTVL.

The chain links TRBV11-1 to TRBJ2-6, with D uncertain. V lost 1 base to trimming and J lost 0 bases, with 7 bases between them. Germline loops: CDR1 SGHAT, CDR2 FQDESV (reference sequence). The CDR3 runs to 16 residues. The CDR3: CASSLDRHSGANVLTF. In nucleotides, the CDR3 is TGTGCCAGCAGCTTAGACAGACACTCTGGGGCCAACGTCCTGACTTTC.

The chain has TRBV7-9 and TRBJ1-3, with D unclear. Germline V lookup: CDR1 SEHNR, CDR2 FQNEAQ (reference sequence). Trimming shortened V by 6 bases and J by 4 bases, and 7 bases separated the two germline ends. The CDR3 spans 12 residues. CDR3 nucleotide sequence: TGTGCCAGCAGTTATATCGGAAACACCATATATTTT. Its translation is CASSYIGNTIYF. The whole variable domain, filled in from reference TRBV7-9 and TRBJ1-3, reads DTGVSQNPRHKITKRGQNVTFRCDPISEHNRLYWYRQTLGQGPEFLTYFQNEAQLEKSRLLSDRFSAERPKGSFSTLEIQRTEQGDSAMYLCASSYIGNTIYFGEGSWLTVV.

A note on this clone: Other nucleotide sequences in the sample specify the same CDR3. The V call is TRBV15, the J call TRBJ2-5, with a weak D call TRBD1 (5 bases). The germline CDR1 and CDR2 sequences are LNHNV and YYDKDF (reference sequence). The CDR3 extends over 13 amino acids. The V end was cut by 8 bases, the J end by 2 bases, with 12 bases between. The CDR3 region is CATSPDRQETQYF. The CDR3 coding sequence is TGTGCCACCTCCCCCGACAGACAAGAGACCCAGTACTTC.

This clone was recorded only once. This chain links TRBV10-3 with TRBJ1-3; D is possibly TRBD1 (6 bases). The CDR3 covers 14 residues. Germline values: CDR1 ENHRY, CDR2 SYGVKD. Trimming shortened V by 6 bases and J by 4 bases, and 13 bases separated the two germline ends. CDR3 DNA sequence: TGTGCCATCAGATCCCAGGGGACGGGAAACACCATATATTTT. This gives the protein CAIRSQGTGNTIYF.

V usage is TRBV6-5 and J usage is TRBJ2-7; no firm D call. The germline V and J ends were trimmed by 6 bases and 4 bases, with 10 bases remaining between them. Looked up from germline, CDR1 is MNHEY and CDR2 is SVGAGI. There are 12 residues in the CDR3. The CDR3 protein is CASSRSAYEQYF. CDR3 DNA sequence: TGTGCCAGCAGCAGAAGTGCGTACGAGCAGTACTTC.

The CDR3 loop is CASSPGQDRTEAFF. For the CDR3, the DNA is TGCGCCAGCAGCCCAGGACAGGATAGAACTGAAGCTTTCTTT. The chain combines TRBV5-1 with TRBJ1-1; TRBD1 matches 7 bases. V dropped 4 bases and J dropped 5; count of bases not matched to a gene: 8. The CDR3 is 14 amino acids. The germline gives CDR1 SGHRS, CDR2 YFSETQ. Together with reference TRBV5-1 and TRBJ1-1, the CDR3 gives the full variable domain: KAGVTQTPRYLIKTRGQQVTLSCSPISGHRSVSWYQQTPGQGLQFLFEYFSETQRNKGNFPGRFSGRQFSNSRSEMNVSTLELGDSALYLCASSPGQDRTEAFFGQGTRLTVV.

The chain is built from TRBV4-1 and TRBJ2-7; maybe TRBD1 (7 bases). The germline V gene encodes CDR1 MGHRA and CDR2 YSYEKL. The V end was cut by 2 bases, the J end by 6 bases, with 14 bases between. The CDR3 loop spans 14 amino acids. CDR3 sequence: CASSQRTGEVEQYF. CDR3 in DNA: TGCGCCAGCAGCCAAAGAACAGGGGAGGTCGAGCAGTACTTC.

V gene TRBV2 combines with J gene TRBJ1-6, with 8 bases lining up with TRBD1. V lost 6 bases and J lost 9; bases outside the gene matches: 4. Germline V gene sequence: CDR1 SNHLY, CDR2 FYNNEI. CDR3 length: 13 amino acids. The CDR3 sequence: CASRQGVSSPLHF. CDR3 in DNA: TGTGCCAGCAGACAGGGGGTGAGTTCACCCCTCCACTTT.

The chain couples TRBV28 to TRBJ2-2; tentatively, D is TRBD1 (6 bases). The CDR3 covers 14 residues. Germline-derived CDR1 and CDR2 are MDHEN and SYDVKM. V gave up 11 bases and J gave up 2 bases, with 15 bases separating them. The CDR3 coding sequence is TGTGCCGCCTCAGGGACACCAAACACCGGGGAGCTGTTTTTT. Its translation: CAASGTPNTGELFF.

V usage is TRBV5-1 and J usage is TRBJ1-1; D is possibly TRBD1 (6 bases). The V and J ends lost 5 bases and 8 bases respectively, with 16 bases between them. This CDR3 spans 13 amino acids. Germline V CDR1 and CDR2: SGHRS, YFSETQ. CDR3 residues: CASSQSGGLEAFF. In DNA form, the CDR3 reads TGCGCCAGCAGTCAAAGCGGGGGGCTGGAAGCTTTCTTT.

This chain connects TRBV18 to TRBJ1-4; TRBD1 is a possible D gene (6 bases). This CDR3 contains 16 residues. V was clipped by 6 bases and J by 5 bases, with 19 bases between them. CDR1 is KGHSH and CDR2 is LQKENI in the germline V gene. CDR3 amino acids: CASSRNRVGENEKLFF. CDR3 sequence (DNA): TGTGCCAGCTCGCGAAACAGGGTAGGGGAAAATGAAAAACTGTTTTTT.

The CDR3 loop is CASSAKGLANEKLFF. CDR3 sequence (DNA): TGTGCCAGCTCTGCAAAGGGGTTGGCTAATGAAAAACTGTTTTTT. The chain is built from TRBV18 and TRBJ1-4; maybe TRBD1 (5 bases). The CDR3 has 15 amino acids. CDR1 KGHSH and CDR2 LQKENI come from the germline V gene. V was shortened by 6 bases and J by 3 bases, with 14 bases between the two germline ends.

The gene calls are TRBV4-3 and TRBJ1-4; 9 nucleotides align to TRBD1. Germline assignment: CDR1 LGHNA and CDR2 YSLEER. With V trimmed by 3 bases and J by 8 bases, 10 bases remained unmatched. This CDR3 contains 16 residues. The CDR3 spells CASSQDDRGGREKLFF. For the CDR3, the DNA is TGCGCCAGCAGCCAGGATGACAGGGGGGGTAGAGAAAAACTGTTTTTT.

This chain joins TRBV27 and TRBJ1-6, with D possibly TRBD1 on 5 matching bases. V was pared by 3 bases and J by 9 bases, with 9 bases between. The CDR3 contains 13 residues. Germline V gene data show CDR1 as MNHEY and CDR2 as SMNVEV (reference sequence). The CDR3 reads CASSFWGSSPLHF. The CDR3, as DNA: TGTGCCAGCAGTTTTTGGGGGAGTTCACCCCTCCACTTT.

A remark on this clone: Being one base from a much bigger clone, this may be a read error. The same CDR3 also results from other DNA sequences found in this sample. The genes are TRBV6-1 and TRBJ1-2; 7 nucleotides agree with TRBD1. CDR3 length: 14 amino acids. CDR1 is MNHNS, CDR2 SASEGT, per germline. J was trimmed by 6 bases and V by 6 bases; bases with no gene match: 10. The CDR3 nucleotides are TGTGCCAGCAGCCAATCAAGAACAGGGGATGGCTACACCTTC. This encodes CASSQSRTGDGYTF.

The chain couples TRBV21-1 to TRBJ1-1. TRBV21-1 is deemed a pseudogene. This CDR3 has 22 residues. CDR3 sequence reads: CASSKVLEVRVRDWWVCTEAFF. The CDR3 bases are TGTGCCAGCAGCAAAGTCCTCGAAGTAAGGGTAAGGGACTGGTGGGTGTGTACTGAAGCTTTCTTT.

V and J are TRBV6-1 and TRBJ2-2; 7 nucleotides align to TRBD2. This CDR3 comprises 13 residues. Germline V gives CDR1 MNHNS, CDR2 SASEGT. V lost 6 bases to trimming and J lost 9 bases; unmatched junction nucleotides: 7. CDR3 sequence reads: CASSNLAARELFF. The DNA for the CDR3 is TGTGCCAGCAGCAACCTAGCGGCCCGGGAGCTGTTTTTT.